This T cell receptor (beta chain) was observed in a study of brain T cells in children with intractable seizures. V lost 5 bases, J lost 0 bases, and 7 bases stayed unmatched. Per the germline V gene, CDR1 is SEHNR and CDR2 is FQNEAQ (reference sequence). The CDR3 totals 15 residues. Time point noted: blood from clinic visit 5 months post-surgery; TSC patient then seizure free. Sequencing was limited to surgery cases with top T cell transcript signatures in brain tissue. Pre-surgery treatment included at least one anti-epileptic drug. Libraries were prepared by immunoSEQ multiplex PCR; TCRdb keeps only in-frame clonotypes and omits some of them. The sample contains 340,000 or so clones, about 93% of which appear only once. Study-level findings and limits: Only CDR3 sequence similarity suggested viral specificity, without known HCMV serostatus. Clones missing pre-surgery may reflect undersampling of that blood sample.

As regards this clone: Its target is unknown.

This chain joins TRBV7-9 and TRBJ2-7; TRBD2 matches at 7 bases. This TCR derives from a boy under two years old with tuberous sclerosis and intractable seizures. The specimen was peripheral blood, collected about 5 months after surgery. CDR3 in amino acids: CASSPGTTNSYEQYF. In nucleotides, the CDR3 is TGTGCCAGCAGCCCGGGGACTACTAACTCCTACGAGCAGTACTTC.